These 17 T cell receptor beta chains originate from one sample sequenced in a study of T cell responses to AZD1222 COVID-19 vaccine. Repertoires were generated with immunoSEQ multiplex PCR, while TCRdb's copy carries only in-frame clones and drops some. Seen here are 84,000 or so clones, around 90% observed once, and the top ten hold around 2.8%. This material consisted of peripheral blood, taken on day 0 of AZD1222 vaccination. The receptors derive from an adult in good health.

This chain connects TRBV6-5 to TRBJ2-5; the match to TRBD2 covers 7 bases. V was pared by 0 bases and J by 4 bases, with 2 bases of the junction left unmatched. The CDR3 contains 14 residues. Germline loops: CDR1 MNHEY, CDR2 SVGAGI. The CDR3 nucleotides read TGTGCCAGCAGTTACTCCGGGGAGGGAGAGACCCAGTACTTC. This codes for CASSYSGEGETQYF.

V usage is TRBV28 and J usage is TRBJ1-2, with D perhaps matching TRBD1 (6 bases). The germline V gene has CDR1 MDHEN and CDR2 SYDVKM. The CDR3 is 13 residues long. V was trimmed by 4 bases and J by 4 bases, leaving 10 bases between them. CDR3 residues: CASSSRGPYGYTF. The CDR3 bases are TGTGCCAGCAGTTCCAGGGGTCCCTATGGCTACACCTTC.

J is TRBJ2-2 and V is TRBV18; no clear D. CDR3 length: 15 amino acids. Germline CDR1 reads KGHSH; CDR2 reads LQKENI. The V end lost 2 bases, the J end lost 8 bases, and 15 bases lay between the germline ends. DNA of the CDR3: TGTGCCAGCTCACCAGGAATCCCGACAACTGGGGAGCTGTTTTTT. Its translation is CASSPGIPTTGELFF.

V and J are TRBV18 and TRBJ2-5, with TRBD2 matching 11 bases. Germline loops: CDR1 KGHSH, CDR2 LQKENI. The CDR3 is 15 amino acids. The V and J ends lost 0 bases and 7 bases, in that order; junction bases with no gene match: 4. The CDR3 DNA follows: TGTGCCAGCTCACCACCGGGACTAGCGGTCGGGACCCAGTACTTC. Translating it yields CASSPPGLAVGTQYF.

Details on this clone: The junction and the germline gene differ at one end; a read error may be behind it. This chain uses TRBV7-7 with TRBJ2-5; 10 nucleotides align to TRBD2. The CDR3 has 14 amino acids. Germline assignment: CDR1 SSHAT and CDR2 FNYEAQ (reference sequence). CDR3 in amino acids: CASSFGLAVETQYF. The CDR3, as DNA: TGTGCTAGCAGCTTTGGACTAGCGGTGGAGACCCAGTACTTC. The whole variable domain, filled in from reference TRBV7-7 and TRBJ2-5, reads GAGVSQSPRYKVTKRGQDVTLRCDPISSHATLYWYQQALGQGPEFLTYFNYEAQPDKSGLPSDRFSAERPEGSISTLTIQRTEQRDSAMYRCASSFGLAVETQYFGPGTRLLVL.

The DNA for the CDR3 is TGTGCCAGCAGCTTGTCACAGGGAAGGTTCTACGAGCAGTACTTC. Its translation: CASSLSQGRFYEQYF. The chain has TRBV5-6 and TRBJ2-7, with D tentatively TRBD1 (6 bases). Trimming pared 1 base from V and 3 bases from J, leaving 14 bases between. The length of the CDR3 is 15 residues. In germline, CDR1 is SGHDT, CDR2 YYEEEE.

The genes are TRBV3-1 (or the pseudogene TRBV3-2) and TRBJ2-3; D might be TRBD2 (6 bases). From germline, CDR1 is LGHDT and CDR2 YNNKEL (reference sequence). V lost 8 bases, J lost 6 bases, and 15 bases lay in between. The CDR3 totals 13 residues. CDR3 sequence: CASGWPGRDTQYF. As DNA, the CDR3 is TGTGCCAGCGGCTGGCCGGGGAGGGATACGCAGTATTTT.

The chain joins TRBV11-2 to TRBJ1-1, with a possible D match to TRBD1 (5 bases). Trimming removed 2 bases at V and 4 bases at J, with 14 bases between. CDR1 SGHAT and CDR2 FQNNGV come from the germline V gene. The CDR3 consists of 15 residues. CDR3 residues: CASSLYLGGTTEAFF. The CDR3 nucleotides are TGTGCCAGCAGCTTATATTTGGGAGGGACCACTGAAGCTTTCTTT.

The rearrangement uses TRBV4-2 and TRBJ2-2; D remains unclear. CDR3 length: 15 amino acids. Germline assignment: CDR1 LGHNA and CDR2 YNFKEQ. V was shortened by 4 bases and J by 2 bases, with 11 bases between the two germline ends. In nucleotides, the CDR3 is TGTGCCAGCAGCCTAGGTCTCATTAACACCGGGGAGCTGTTTTTT. It codes for CASSLGLINTGELFF.

This chain uses TRBV19 with TRBJ2-7, with 7 bases that match TRBD1. The CDR3 contains 14 residues. CDR1 is LNHDA, CDR2 SQIVND, per germline (reference sequence). V trimming: 6 bases; J trimming: 6 bases; junction bases outside the gene matches: 11. CDR3 sequence reads: CASSPRTGLGEQYF. In nucleotides, the CDR3 is TGTGCCAGTAGCCCCCGGACAGGACTGGGCGAGCAGTACTTC.

The chain carries TRBV7-8 and TRBJ1-6; no clear D gene. Germline lookup yields CDR1 SGHVS and CDR2 FQNEAQ. The CDR3 loop spans 14 amino acids. V shed 4 bases and J shed 10 bases, with 14 bases lying between them. CDR3 residues: CASSYEGGESPLHF. The CDR3, as DNA: TGTGCCAGCAGCTACGAAGGTGGAGAGTCACCCCTCCACTTT.

The chain carries TRBV29-1 and TRBJ1-2, with 9 bases lining up with TRBD1. CDR1 and CDR2 (germline): SQVTM, ANQGSEA. V was clipped by 4 bases and J by 5 bases; unmatched bases: 5. This CDR3 contains 13 residues. In DNA, the CDR3 is TGCAGCGTTGCCCAGGACAGGGGTTATGGCTACACCTTC. Amino acid sequence: CSVAQDRGYGYTF.

V usage is TRBV5-1 and J usage is TRBJ1-6, with TRBD1 matching over 8 bases. CDR1 and CDR2 (germline): SGHRS, YFSETQ. There are 14 residues in the CDR3. The trim removed 4 bases at V and 10 bases at J, leaving 7 bases unmatched. As DNA, the CDR3 is TGCGCCAGCAGCCAGGGGGCCAGCAGGTCACCCCTCCACTTT. Its protein is CASSQGASRSPLHF.

The chain recombines TRBV27 with TRBJ2-1; 9 bases line up with TRBD2. V lost 5 bases, J lost 4 bases, and 6 bases stayed unmatched. Germline V lookup: CDR1 MNHEY, CDR2 SMNVEV (reference sequence). The length of the CDR3 is 15 residues. The CDR3 region has the DNA TGTGCCAGCAGTCTCGGACTAGCGTCTTACAATGAGCAGTTCTTC. Protein sequence: CASSLGLASYNEQFF.

For the CDR3, the DNA is TGTGCCAGCAGCTTTGGTATGAACACTGAAGCTTTCTTT. Protein product: CASSFGMNTEAFF. The chain is built from TRBV7-2 and TRBJ1-1; D call uncertain. Germline loops: CDR1 SGHTA, CDR2 FQGNSA. Trimming took 3 bases from V and 0 from J, leaving 5 bases between them. This CDR3 comprises 13 residues.

The chain carries TRBV18 and TRBJ2-7; tentatively, D is TRBD2 (6 bases). Germline values: CDR1 KGHSH, CDR2 LQKENI. This CDR3 region has 17 residues. V gave up 2 bases and J gave up 0 bases, with 17 bases separating them. CDR3 coding DNA: TGTGCCAGCTCACCAGGGGCGGGGTTCTCCAACTCCTACGAGCAGTACTTC. Its translation is CASSPGAGFSNSYEQYF.

J is TRBJ1-5 and V is TRBV6-2 or TRBV6-3; perhaps TRBD1 as D (6 bases). This CDR3 has 13 amino acids. The V end lost 5 bases, the J end lost 8 bases, and 13 bases lay between the germline ends. CDR1 is MNHEY, CDR2 SVGEGT, per germline. The CDR3: CASSVDSTKPQHF. The CDR3 region has the DNA TGTGCCAGCAGTGTGGACAGTACGAAGCCCCAGCATTTT.